Following are 23 T cell receptor beta chains from one sample sequenced in a study of blood T cell repertoires in COVID-19. Profiled with immunoSEQ multiplex PCR; TCRdb holds only in-frame clones, not every one. This sample carries approximately 97,000 clones, under 85% of them seen once, and the ten largest clones take 12%. Material for sequencing was peripheral blood. All receptors come from a human donor in a cohort sampled during active COVID-19.

J is TRBJ2-3 and V is TRBV6-5; D gene uncertain. V lost 6 bases to trimming and J lost 2 bases, with 12 bases between them. CDR1 and CDR2 from the germline V gene are MNHEY and SVGAGI. The CDR3 totals 14 residues. The CDR3 here is CASRTDSFTDTQYF. DNA for the CDR3: TGTGCCAGCAGGACGGATAGCTTCACAGATACGCAGTATTTT.

This rearrangement joins TRBV3-1 (or the pseudogene TRBV3-2) to TRBJ2-7; D is perhaps TRBD1 (5 bases). The V end was cut by 4 bases, the J end by 3 bases, with 10 bases between. CDR1 is LGHDT and CDR2 is YNNKEL in the germline V gene (reference sequence). This CDR3 comprises 13 residues. The CDR3, as DNA: TGTGCCAGCAGCCCAGGGAATCACTACGAGCAGTACTTC. It specifies CASSPGNHYEQYF.

The V and J genes are TRBV6-5 and TRBJ2-5, with 7 bases matching TRBD2. With 6 bases clipped from V and 5 bases from J, the junction kept 9 bases outside the gene matches. This CDR3 contains 14 residues. Germline V CDR1 and CDR2: MNHEY, SVGAGI. CDR3 nucleotides: TGTGCCAGCAGACTTCAAGGCGGGAGCGAGACCCAGTACTTC. This encodes CASRLQGGSETQYF.

V is TRBV21-1 and J is TRBJ1-3; TRBD1 was called by the table and not checked on the DNA. TRBV21-1 is annotated as a pseudogene. The CDR3 is made up of 15 amino acids. CDR3 region: CAPPRQTGSGNTIYF. CDR3 nucleotides: TGTGCCCCCCCCCGACAGACTGGAAGTGGAAACACCATATATTTT.

This chain connects TRBV9 to TRBJ1-3, with 10 bases matching TRBD1. V lost 3 bases and J lost 0; bases outside the gene matches: 6. CDR1 is SGDLS and CDR2 is YYNGEE in the germline V gene. CDR3 length: 17 amino acids. In DNA, the CDR3 is TGTGCCAGCAGCGCCGCGGGACAGGGGATCTCTGGAAACACCATATATTTT. Protein: CASSAAGQGISGNTIYF.

The chain has TRBV7-2 and TRBJ1-3; 10 nucleotides line up with TRBD1. The germline V gene encodes CDR1 SGHTA and CDR2 FQGNSA. Germline trimming cut 2 bases from V and 8 bases from J; bases unmatched to any gene: 6. The CDR3 sequence is 15 residues long. The CDR3 is CASSLLGQGVDTIYF. The CDR3 coding sequence is TGTGCCAGCAGCTTATTAGGACAGGGGGTGGACACCATATATTTT.

The rearrangement links TRBV4-2 to TRBJ2-7, with D possibly being TRBD1 (5 bases). Germline V CDR1 and CDR2: LGHNA, YNFKEQ. This CDR3 has 16 amino acids. The V gene lost 6 bases and the J gene lost 2 bases, with 20 bases spanning the gap. The DNA for the CDR3 is TGTGCCAGCAGACCGACAGCGTCTTCCATCGCCTACGAGCAGTACTTC. Its translation is CASRPTASSIAYEQYF.

The chain links TRBV5-1 to TRBJ2-3; 11 bases agree with TRBD2. Trimming at V came to 1 base and at J to 4 bases, leaving 5 bases not matched to a gene. This CDR3 is 16 amino acids long. Germline V gene sequence: CDR1 SGHRS, CDR2 YFSETQ. The CDR3 DNA follows: TGCGCCAGCAGCTTGCCCGGGACTAGCGGAGCAGATACGCAGTATTTT. It codes for CASSLPGTSGADTQYF.

V is TRBV30 and J is TRBJ2-5; D gene unclear. V lost 4 bases to trimming and J lost 5 bases, with 11 bases between them. Germline V gene sequence: CDR1 GTSNPN, CDR2 SVGIG (reference sequence). The CDR3 runs to 12 residues. CDR3 in amino acids: CAWTPTDETQYF. CDR3 in DNA: TGTGCCTGGACGCCGACTGATGAGACCCAGTACTTC. Filled out from reference TRBV30 and TRBJ2-5, the complete variable domain reads SQTIHQWPATLVQPVGSPLSLECTVEGTSNPNLYWYRQAAGRGLQLLFYSVGIGQISSEVPQNLSASRPQDRQFILSSKKLLLSDSGFYLCAWTPTDETQYFGPGTRLLVL.

This chain connects TRBV21-1 to TRBJ1-5; TRBD1, the table's D call, lacks a check against the DNA. TRBV21-1 is tagged as a pseudogene. CDR3 length equals 20 residues. CDR3 amino acids: CASSRADRRPAEYSNQPQHF. The DNA for the CDR3 is TGTGCCAGCAGCCGAGCCGACAGGCGTCCGGCAGAATATAGCAATCAGCCCCAGCATTTT.

The J gene is TRBJ1-1, the V gene TRBV5-6, with 11 bases that match TRBD1. The J segment lost 9 bases and the V segment lost 4 bases, leaving 5 bases of the junction unmatched. The CDR3 is 13 amino acids. Germline loops: CDR1 SGHDT, CDR2 YYEEEE. CDR3 sequence: CASSTDRGPKAFF. CDR3 bases: TGTGCCAGCAGCACGGACAGGGGGCCTAAAGCTTTCTTT.

Here the CDR3 reads CASSPQVAVKYF. DNA of the CDR3: TGTGCCAGCAGTCCCCAGGTCGCCGTAAAGTATTTT. The J gene is TRBJ2-3, the V gene TRBV6-2 or TRBV6-3, with D unclear. Germline loops: CDR1 MNHEY, CDR2 SVGEGT. V gave up 5 bases and J gave up 13 bases, with 16 bases separating them. This CDR3 region has 12 residues.

The CDR3 is CASSPGLAGVRLGTDTQYF. CDR3 sequence (DNA): TGTGCCAGCAGCCCGGGACTAGCGGGAGTTAGGTTAGGGACAGATACGCAGTATTTT. This chain links TRBV5-4 with TRBJ2-3; 14 bases are a match to TRBD2. Germline trimming cut 4 bases from V and 3 bases from J; bases unmatched to any gene: 13. The length of the CDR3 is 19 residues. CDR1 is SGHNT and CDR2 is YYREEE in the germline V gene (reference sequence).

The chain couples TRBV2 to TRBJ2-1, with 11 bases matching TRBD2. From germline, CDR1 is SNHLY and CDR2 FYNNEI. Trimming removed 4 bases from V and 1 base from J; junction bases left unmatched: 3. The CDR3 totals 16 residues. CDR3 in amino acids: CASSVTSGISYNEQFF. As DNA, the CDR3 is TGTGCCAGCAGTGTGACTAGCGGGATATCCTACAATGAGCAGTTCTTC.

The chain recombines TRBV4-3 with TRBJ2-4; TRBD2 might be the D (7 bases). This CDR3 has 15 residues. Trimming took 4 bases from V and 7 from J, leaving 17 bases between them. The germline CDR1 and CDR2 sequences are LGHNA and YSLEER. The CDR3, as DNA: TGCGCCAGCAGCCCCGCGGGGGCGGGACGGAACATTCAGTACTTC. It encodes CASSPAGAGRNIQYF.

This clone appeared a single time. This chain connects TRBV27 to TRBJ1-2; 7 positions agree with TRBD1. Germline-derived CDR1 and CDR2 are MNHEY and SMNVEV (reference sequence). Germline trimming cut 5 bases from V and 7 bases from J; bases unmatched to any gene: 7. The CDR3 is 13 residues long. The CDR3 DNA reads as TGTGCCAGCAGTGCTGACAGGGATGGTGGCTACACCTTC. This gives the protein CASSADRDGGYTF.

The sample holds one count of this clone. This chain joins TRBV27 and TRBJ1-1; D might be TRBD1 (6 bases). V lost 7 bases to trimming and J lost 6 bases, with 18 bases between them. The CDR3 length is 14 residues. Germline V gives CDR1 MNHEY, CDR2 SMNVEV (reference sequence). CDR3 DNA: TGTGCCAGCACCAGGGACCAAGGGGGTCCTGAAGCTTTCTTT. Protein sequence: CASTRDQGGPEAFF.

J is TRBJ2-1 and V is TRBV23-1; weak D call: TRBD1 (5 bases). TRBV23-1 has ORF status, its function being uncertain. The CDR3 consists of 18 residues. Deletions cut 3 bases from V and 6 bases from J, with 24 bases between. CDR3 DNA sequence: TGCGCCAGCAGTCATAGATTGGGTGGGGCAGAAGAGCCCAATGAGCAGTTCTTC. Protein product: CASSHRLGGAEEPNEQFF.

The V call is TRBV27, the J call TRBJ2-5, with D possibly being TRBD2 (6 bases). This CDR3 spans 14 amino acids. V was trimmed by 6 bases and J by 4 bases, leaving 15 bases between them. Germline CDR1 reads MNHEY; CDR2 reads SMNVEV (reference sequence). As DNA, the CDR3 is TGTGCCAGCAGCCGAACGGGACTCATAGAGACCCAGTACTTC. The encoded protein is CASSRTGLIETQYF.

The chain couples TRBV28 to TRBJ1-4, with D possibly TRBD1 on 5 matching bases. The V and J ends lost 6 bases and 7 bases respectively, with 18 bases between them. CDR3 length: 15 amino acids. Germline V gene data show CDR1 as MDHEN and CDR2 as SYDVKM. As DNA, the CDR3 is TGTGCCAGCAGGGCGCCAGGCAGGGAGGTTGAAAAACTGTTTTTT. Amino acids: CASRAPGREVEKLFF.

This chain connects TRBV7-9 to TRBJ1-2; D not resolved. Germline V CDR1 and CDR2: SEHNR, FQNEAQ (reference sequence). With 10 bases removed from V and 7 bases from J, the gap between germline ends came to 10 bases. The CDR3 sequence is 10 residues long. CDR3 region: CATWAIGYTF. As DNA, the CDR3 is TGTGCCACCTGGGCTATTGGCTACACCTTC.

This clone was picked up one time. The chain uses TRBV27 and TRBJ1-2; D possibly corresponds to TRBD1 (6 bases). The CDR3 has 15 residues. Trimming removed 5 bases from V and 8 bases from J, with 21 bases in between. Germline CDR1 and CDR2: MNHEY and SMNVEV (reference sequence). This CDR3 is CASSMSDSPLQGYTF. CDR3 sequence (DNA): TGTGCCAGCAGTATGTCGGACAGCCCACTCCAGGGCTACACCTTC.

This sequence joins TRBV19 and TRBJ2-2, with D maybe TRBD1 (6 bases). V lost 6 bases and J 1 base, leaving 12 bases between the germline ends. The CDR3 is 15 residues long. Germline CDR1 is LNHDA and CDR2 is SQIVND (reference sequence). CDR3 nucleotide sequence: TGTGCCAGTAGAACCGGGACACTGAACACCGGGGAGCTGTTTTTT. Translating gives CASRTGTLNTGELFF.